The 22 T cell receptor beta chains listed next were all sequenced from one sample in a study of T cell repertoires and HLA-DP antigens. These receptors have no identified antigens. Method: immunoSEQ multiplex PCR; TCRdb's copy keeps in-frame clones and lacks some. The data hold 85,000 to 90,000 clones, with more than 75% observed a single time. What was sequenced was CD4+ T cells from PBMCs. The receptors were sampled from a man aged 45-60 years in good health and CMV-seronegative.

Only one count was recorded for this clone. This chain connects TRBV15 to TRBJ1-3; maybe TRBD1 (6 bases). CDR3 length: 17 amino acids. Germline V gene sequence: CDR1 LNHNV, CDR2 YYDKDF (reference sequence). Between the trimmed V and J ends, which lost 3 bases and 0 bases, there was a span of 15 bases. CDR3 DNA: TGTGCCACCAGCAGGGCCGGGACATCTCACTCTGGAAACACCATATATTTT. It encodes CATSRAGTSHSGNTIYF.

This chain connects TRBV6-1 to TRBJ2-5; 7 bases are shared with TRBD1. Germline V gene sequence: CDR1 MNHNS, CDR2 SASEGT. The CDR3 spans 12 residues. After removal of 6 bases from V and 6 bases from J, the junction contained 4 bases not matched to a gene. This CDR3 reads CASSPGQKTQYF. CDR3 sequence (DNA): TGTGCCAGCAGCCCGGGACAGAAGACCCAGTACTTC.

In its sample, this clone was seen once. The chain combines TRBV5-1 with TRBJ2-3; unclear D gene. This CDR3 region has 15 residues. V lost 5 bases to trimming and J lost 0 bases, with 13 bases between them. In germline, CDR1 is SGHRS, CDR2 YFSETQ. The CDR3 DNA reads TGCGCCAGCAGACCCGACACAACTAGCACAGATACGCAGTATTTT. It yields the protein CASRPDTTSTDTQYF.

This sequence joins TRBV6-5 and TRBJ1-1, with 8 bases that match TRBD1. Germline values: CDR1 MNHEY, CDR2 SVGAGI. The CDR3 covers 13 residues. With V trimmed by 6 bases and J by 4 bases, 4 bases remained unmatched. In DNA form, the CDR3 reads TGTGCCAGCAGGACAGGGGCGACCACTGAAGCTTTCTTT. Its translation is CASRTGATTEAFF.

This chain connects TRBV6-1 to TRBJ2-7; the D gene is possibly TRBD2 (6 bases). V lost 0 bases and J 4 bases, leaving 13 bases between the germline ends. CDR3 length equals 15 residues. Per the germline V gene, CDR1 is MNHNS and CDR2 is SASEGT. CDR3: CASSEARQSGYEQYF. The CDR3 nucleotides read TGTGCCAGCAGTGAAGCTAGACAGAGCGGGTACGAGCAGTACTTC.

The CDR3 loop is CASSWGARYEQYF. The CDR3 DNA reads as TGTGCCAGTAGTTGGGGGGCCCGCTACGAGCAGTACTTC. This chain joins TRBV19 and TRBJ2-5, with D tentatively TRBD1 or TRBD2 (6 bases each). The J call may be incorrect, as the DNA end agrees better with TRBJ2-7. Germline assignment: CDR1 LNHDA and CDR2 SQIVND (reference sequence). CDR3 length equals 13 residues.

The rearrangement joins TRBV7-9 to TRBJ2-1; TRBD1 matches at 8 bases. Per germline, CDR1 SEHNR and CDR2 FQNEAQ (reference sequence). The CDR3 contains 14 residues. The V gene end was trimmed by 7 bases and the J gene end by 6 bases; junction bases not matched to a gene: 8. DNA of the CDR3: TGTGCCAGCACCTACCGGACAGGGAGCAATGAGCAGTTCTTC. This translates into CASTYRTGSNEQFF. Using reference TRBV7-9 and TRBJ2-1 for the parts outside the CDR3, the full variable domain is DTGVSQNPRHKITKRGQNVTFRCDPISEHNRLYWYRQTLGQGPEFLTYFQNEAQLEKSRLLSDRFSAERPKGSFSTLEIQRTEQGDSAMYLCASTYRTGSNEQFFGPGTRLTVL.

The gene calls are TRBV19 and TRBJ1-5, with 7 bases fitting TRBD1. Germline V gene sequence: CDR1 LNHDA, CDR2 SQIVND (reference sequence). This CDR3 has 13 residues. V lost 5 bases to trimming and J lost 7 bases; unmatched junction nucleotides: 5. The CDR3 spells CASSQGERQPQHF. The CDR3, as DNA: TGTGCCAGTAGTCAGGGGGAGAGGCAGCCCCAGCATTTT.

The genes are TRBV5-4 and TRBJ1-3, with no clear D. V lost 0 bases and J lost 4, with 11 bases in between. This CDR3 comprises 15 residues. Germline lookup yields CDR1 SGHNT and CDR2 YYREEE (reference sequence). CDR3 region: CASSLDPAAGNTIYF. For the CDR3, the DNA is TGTGCCAGCAGCTTGGACCCCGCAGCAGGAAACACCATATATTTT.

The chain is built from TRBV9 and TRBJ1-3; D is perhaps TRBD1 (6 bases). The germline CDR1 and CDR2 sequences are SGDLS and YYNGEE. The V end lost 2 bases, the J end lost 1 base, and 10 bases lay between the germline ends. There are 15 residues in the CDR3. CDR3 coding DNA: TGTGCCAGCAGCGTTCACAGGGATTCTGGAAACACCATATATTTT. Its translation: CASSVHRDSGNTIYF.

The rearrangement joins TRBV5-4 to TRBJ2-7; D uncertain. With 3 bases removed from V and 1 base from J, the gap between germline ends came to 17 bases. Germline CDR1 SGHNT, CDR2 YYREEE (reference sequence). This CDR3 is 16 amino acids long. The CDR3 is CASSSKVQAGSYEQYF. The CDR3 DNA sequence: TGTGCCAGCAGCTCAAAGGTCCAGGCCGGGTCCTACGAGCAGTACTTC.

The rearrangement joins TRBV28 to TRBJ1-2, with 7 nucleotides matching TRBD1. Germline V gene data show CDR1 as MDHEN and CDR2 as SYDVKM. The CDR3 totals 12 residues. Losses at the gene ends were 6 bases for V and 12 bases for J; bases not matched to a gene: 10. CDR3: CASRLPGGLDTF. CDR3 DNA sequence: TGTGCCAGCAGACTCCCAGGGGGTTTAGACACCTTC.

The V gene is TRBV16, the J gene TRBJ2-7; no clear D gene. Per germline, CDR1 KGHSY and CDR2 FQNENV. V was shortened by 1 base and J by 3 bases, with 1 base between the two germline ends. The CDR3 extends over 11 amino acids. This CDR3 is CASSQFYEQYF. The CDR3 coding sequence is TGTGCCAGCAGCCAATTCTACGAGCAGTACTTC.

The count of this clone is one. The J gene is TRBJ1-2, the V gene TRBV9; the D is unclear. V lost 2 bases and J lost 5, with 13 bases in between. The CDR3 is 14 residues long. Germline CDR1 reads SGDLS; CDR2 reads YYNGEE. The CDR3 reads CASSVVDGLYGYTF. CDR3 coding DNA: TGTGCCAGCAGCGTTGTGGACGGGCTTTATGGCTACACCTTC.

The table lists this clone with a count of one. The chain joins TRBV7-2 to TRBJ1-5, with D unclear. The CDR3 consists of 13 residues. The V and J ends lost 1 base and 6 bases respectively, with 7 bases between them. The germline CDR1 and CDR2 sequences are SGHTA and FQGNSA. CDR3: CASSLVGVQPQHF. The CDR3 DNA reads TGTGCCAGCAGCTTAGTTGGGGTTCAGCCCCAGCATTTT.

The chain recombines TRBV27 with TRBJ1-2, with 8 bases fitting TRBD1. Per germline, CDR1 MNHEY and CDR2 SMNVEV (reference sequence). J lost 5 bases, V lost 6 bases, and 8 bases had no gene match. The CDR3 is 14 residues long. CDR3 sequence reads: CASRQTGVLYGYTF. CDR3 in DNA: TGTGCCAGCAGACAGACAGGGGTCTTATATGGCTACACCTTC.

The gene calls are TRBV7-8 and TRBJ2-5; 8 positions agree with TRBD2. Germline CDR1 reads SGHVS; CDR2 reads FQNEAQ. The trim removed 10 bases at V and 0 bases at J, leaving 10 bases unmatched. The CDR3 runs to 15 residues. In nucleotides, the CDR3 is TGTGCCACTGGGGGGCAGCGGGAGTACCAAGAGACCCAGTACTTC. Translation: CATGGQREYQETQYF.

The rearrangement uses TRBV19 and TRBJ2-5, with D maybe TRBD2 (6 bases). In germline, CDR1 is LNHDA, CDR2 SQIVND (reference sequence). The V gene lost 1 base and the J gene lost 6 bases, with 9 bases spanning the gap. There are 13 residues in the CDR3. CDR3 amino acids: CASSIALAKTQYF. As DNA, the CDR3 is TGTGCCAGTAGTATAGCACTAGCTAAGACCCAGTACTTC.

V gene TRBV7-9 combines with J gene TRBJ2-1; 8 bases align to TRBD2. The CDR3 is 14 residues long. Per germline, CDR1 SEHNR and CDR2 FQNEAQ (reference sequence). With 6 bases clipped from V and 4 bases from J, the junction kept 5 bases outside the gene matches. In DNA, the CDR3 is TGTGCCAGCAGTTCGACTAGCGCATACAATGAGCAGTTCTTC. Protein sequence: CASSSTSAYNEQFF.

The genes are TRBV4-3 and TRBJ2-3; 8 bases match TRBD2. CDR3 size: 16 residues. The germline V gene has CDR1 LGHNA and CDR2 YSLEER. The V gene end was trimmed by 0 bases and the J gene end by 4 bases; junction bases not matched to a gene: 6. The CDR3 sequence is CASSQDLAGGSDTQYF. In nucleotides, the CDR3 is TGCGCCAGCAGCCAAGATCTCGCGGGGGGATCAGATACGCAGTATTTT.

This clone was seen just once. The genes are TRBV10-3 and TRBJ1-6; TRBD1 agrees at 8 bases. Germline CDR1 ENHRY, CDR2 SYGVKD. This CDR3 is built from 14 residues. The V segment lost 4 bases and the J segment 6 bases; nucleotides outside the gene matches: 2. The CDR3 coding sequence is TGTGCCATCAGTGCAGGACAGGGTAATTCACCCCTCCACTTT. It specifies CAISAGQGNSPLHF.

The chain combines TRBV11-1 with TRBJ2-1; 12 nucleotides align to TRBD2. Germline V gives CDR1 SGHAT, CDR2 FQDESV (reference sequence). V lost 5 bases, J lost 0 bases, and 8 bases stayed unmatched. This CDR3 is built from 18 residues. The CDR3 protein is CASSMGTSGSSSYNEQFF. The CDR3 nucleotides are TGTGCCAGCAGCATGGGGACTAGCGGGTCCAGCTCCTACAATGAGCAGTTCTTC.